This is a list of T cell receptor beta chains from one sample in a study of blood T cell repertoires in COVID-19. Repertoires were generated with immunoSEQ multiplex PCR, while TCRdb's copy carries only in-frame clones and drops some. There are roughly 170,000 clones in the sample; 79% occur only once, and 7.5% to 8.5% lies in the top ten. Sequenced: peripheral blood. These receptors all come from a woman aged 55 to 70 with COVID-19, enrolled during active disease. The conserved cysteine and the conserved F or W are not part of the CDR3 here. Not all rows give a size; the values are once, few, many and, for expanded clones, a class.

TRBV9	once	TRBJ2-1	14	ASSPEAGGLYNEQF
TRBV24-1	.	TRBJ2-1	17	ATSDSTRKVRGSYNEQF
TRBV5-4	.	TRBJ2-5	14	ASSSNPGTSGETQY
TRBV11-2	.	TRBJ2-7	13	ASSTGWGRSREQY
TRBV9	.	TRBJ2-7	13	ASSVGLAGVHEQY
TRBV4-1	once	TRBJ1-3	12	ASSPEGDRNTIY
TRBV3-1/TRBV3-2	.	TRBJ2-2	16	ASSQDRLAGAGTGELF
TRBV7-9	.	TRBJ2-5	13	ASSLTGGLGETQY
TRBV7-6	.	TRBJ2-7	11	ASSLGSGYEQY
TRBV5-4	.	TRBJ2-2	11	ASSLGGAGELF
TRBV9	.	TRBJ2-2	13	ASSVSGKGAGELF
TRBV5-4	once	TRBJ2-3	16	ASSWGIRLAGARDTQY
TRBV4-1	.	TRBJ2-5	14	ASSQGARIPQETQY
TRBV27	.	TRBJ1-1	12	ASSLQGKGTEAF
TRBV12-3/TRBV12-4	.	TRBJ1-6	11	ASSRTGSSPLH
TRBV28	.	TRBJ1-4	15	ASRKARPTGHEEKLF
TRBV15	.	TRBJ2-5	13	ATSREDRPMWTQY
TRBV5-6	.	TRBJ2-3	13	ASSLGGQGGDTQY
TRBV9	few	TRBJ2-7	13	ASSVEGQPPNEQY
TRBV6-5	.	TRBJ2-7	11	ASSRDRAYEQY
TRBV19	few	TRBJ1-1	12	ASSTPGVNTEAF
TRBV29-1	.	TRBJ2-3	12	SGSLARLEDTQY
TRBV3-1/TRBV3-2	.	TRBJ1-3	15	ASSQSAGTGAGNTIY
TRBV5-6	.	TRBJ2-3	13	ASSLRRGNTDTQY
TRBV19	.	TRBJ2-4	11	ASSIGGLDIQY
TRBV7-3	many	TRBJ2-2	12	ASSFGQRGGELF
TRBV14	.	TRBJ2-6	16	ASSQDPGRGSGANVLT
TRBV6-2/TRBV6-3	.	TRBJ2-7	13	ASSYAGRSSYEQY
TRBV5-6	.	TRBJ2-1	12	ASSSAGTYNEQF
TRBV7-9	.	TRBJ1-5	15	ASSPDRDRAGNQPQH
TRBV19	.	TRBJ1-2	12	ASSIPPSNYGYT
TRBV11-3	.	TRBJ2-3	12	ASSKGTGTDTQY
TRBV7-2	.	TRBJ1-6	13	ASSLWARANSPLH
TRBV5-6	once	TRBJ2-7	12	ASPTSGRFYEQY
TRBV7-2	.	TRBJ2-1	13	ASSFRRTENNEQF
TRBV28	.	TRBJ1-2	10	ASSGQVGGYT
TRBV6-5	.	TRBJ2-7	11	ASRPDRDYEQY
TRBV5-5	.	TRBJ1-1	14	ASIPPGGVRNTEAF
TRBV27	.	TRBJ2-3	11	ASSLGGTDTQY
TRBV3-1/TRBV3-2	.	TRBJ2-5	12	ASSQRAGEETQY
TRBV7-9	few	TRBJ1-5	10	ASSMGRQPQH
TRBV15	.	TRBJ2-3	14	ATSSAGGGSTDTQY
TRBV13	.	TRBJ1-3	13	ASSLPGGSGNTIY
TRBV5-1	.	TRBJ1-2	13	ASSLMTGRGYGYT
TRBV29-1	many	TRBJ1-1	13	SAVDTWTGSTEAF